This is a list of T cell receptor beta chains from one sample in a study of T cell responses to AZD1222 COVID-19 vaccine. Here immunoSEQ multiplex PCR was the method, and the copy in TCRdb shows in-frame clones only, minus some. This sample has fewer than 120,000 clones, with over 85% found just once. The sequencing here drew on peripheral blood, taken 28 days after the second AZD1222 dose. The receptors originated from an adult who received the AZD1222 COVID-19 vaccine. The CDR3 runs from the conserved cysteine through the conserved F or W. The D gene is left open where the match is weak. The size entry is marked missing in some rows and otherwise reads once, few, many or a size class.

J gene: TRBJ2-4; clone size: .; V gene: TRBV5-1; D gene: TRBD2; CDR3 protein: CASSEAGTKNVGNIQYF; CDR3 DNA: TGCGCCAGCAGCGAAGCCGGGACTAAAAACGTGGGGAACATTCAGTACTTC
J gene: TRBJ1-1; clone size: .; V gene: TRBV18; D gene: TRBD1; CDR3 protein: CASSPQGARTEAFF; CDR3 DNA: TGTGCCAGCTCACCCCAGGGGGCGAGAACTGAAGCTTTCTTT
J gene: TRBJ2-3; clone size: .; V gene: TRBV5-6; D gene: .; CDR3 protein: CASSLKAPDTQYF; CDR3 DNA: TGTGCCAGCAGCTTGAAGGCCCCAGATACGCAGTATTTT
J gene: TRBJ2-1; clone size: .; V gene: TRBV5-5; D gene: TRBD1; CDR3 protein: CASSSDRVNEQFF; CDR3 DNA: TGTGCCAGCAGCTCGGACAGGGTCAATGAGCAGTTCTTC
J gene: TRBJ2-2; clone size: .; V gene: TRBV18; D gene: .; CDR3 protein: CASSLGEFDISAGELFF; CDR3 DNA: TGTGCCAGCTCACTCGGGGAGTTTGACATAAGCGCCGGGGAGCTGTTTTTT
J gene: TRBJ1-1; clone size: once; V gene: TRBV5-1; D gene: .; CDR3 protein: CASSTQAMNTEAFF; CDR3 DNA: TGCGCCAGCAGCACACAGGCCATGAACACTGAAGCTTTCTTT
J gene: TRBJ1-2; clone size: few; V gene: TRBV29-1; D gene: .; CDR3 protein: CSAQRNSDYGYTF; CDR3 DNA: TGCAGCGCCCAAAGGAACTCAGACTATGGCTACACCTTC
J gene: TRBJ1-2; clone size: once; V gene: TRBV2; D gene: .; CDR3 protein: CASSGVDYGYTF; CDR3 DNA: TGTGCCAGCTCAGGGGTGGACTATGGCTACACCTTC
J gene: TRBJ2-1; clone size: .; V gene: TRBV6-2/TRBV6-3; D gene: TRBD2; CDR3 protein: CASSYSARGDHEQFF; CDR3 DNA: TGTGCCAGCAGTTACTCAGCGCGGGGGGACCATGAGCAGTTCTTC
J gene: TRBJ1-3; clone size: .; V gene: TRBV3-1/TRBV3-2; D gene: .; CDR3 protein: CASSHLSLGVFSGNTIYF; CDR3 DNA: TGTGCCAGCAGCCACCTCTCACTAGGGGTCTTCTCTGGAAACACCATATATTTT
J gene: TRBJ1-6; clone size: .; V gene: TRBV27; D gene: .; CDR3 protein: CASGENSPLHF; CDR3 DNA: TGTGCCAGCGGGGAAAATTCACCCCTCCACTTT
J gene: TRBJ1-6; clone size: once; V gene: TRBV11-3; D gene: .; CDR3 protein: CASSLVSPDNSPLHF; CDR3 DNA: TGTGCCAGCAGCTTAGTTTCGCCGGATAATTCACCCCTCCACTTT
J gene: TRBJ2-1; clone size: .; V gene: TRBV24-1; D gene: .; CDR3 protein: CATSDPSTGEQFF; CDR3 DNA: TGTGCCACCAGTGACCCATCTACCGGGGAGCAGTTCTTC
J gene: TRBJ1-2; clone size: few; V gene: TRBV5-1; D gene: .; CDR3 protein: CASSFLQNYGYTF; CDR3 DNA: TGCGCCAGCAGCTTCCTGCAGAACTATGGCTACACCTTC
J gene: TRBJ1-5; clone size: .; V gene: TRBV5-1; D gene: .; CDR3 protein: CASSLGEGNQPQHF; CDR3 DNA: TGCGCCAGCAGCTTGGGGGAGGGTAATCAGCCCCAGCATTTT
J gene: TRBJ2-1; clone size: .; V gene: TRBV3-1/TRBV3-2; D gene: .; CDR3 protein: CASSPAGNEQFF; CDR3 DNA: TGTGCCAGCAGCCCCGCGGGCAATGAGCAGTTCTTC
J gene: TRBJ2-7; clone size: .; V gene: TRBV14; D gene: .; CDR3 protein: CASSKSRGGYEQYF; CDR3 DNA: TGTGCCAGCAGCAAGAGCAGGGGCGGTTACGAGCAGTACTTC
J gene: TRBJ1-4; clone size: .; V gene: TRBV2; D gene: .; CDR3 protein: CASSGTALLNEKLFF; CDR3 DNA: TGTGCCAGCAGCGGGACCGCCCTCCTTAATGAAAAACTGTTTTTT
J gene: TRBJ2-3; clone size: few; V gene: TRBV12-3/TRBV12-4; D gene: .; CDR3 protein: CASSPINTQYF; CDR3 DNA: TGTGCCAGCAGCCCCATAAATACGCAGTATTTT
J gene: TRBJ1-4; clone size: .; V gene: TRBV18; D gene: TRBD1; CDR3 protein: CASSLFRQGPANEKLFF; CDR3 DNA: TGTGCCAGCTCACTATTCAGACAGGGGCCGGCTAATGAAAAACTGTTTTTT
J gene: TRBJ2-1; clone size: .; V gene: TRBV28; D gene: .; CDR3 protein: CASSLTLRNEQFF; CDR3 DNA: TGTGCCAGCAGTTTAACCCTGAGGAATGAGCAGTTCTTC
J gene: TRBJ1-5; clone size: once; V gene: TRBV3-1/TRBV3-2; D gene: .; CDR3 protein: CASSQGGFSNQPQHF; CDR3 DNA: TGTGCCAGCAGCCAAGGGGGTTTTAGCAATCAGCCCCAGCATTTT
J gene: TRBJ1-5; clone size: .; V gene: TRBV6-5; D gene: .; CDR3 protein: CASSARDNQPQHF; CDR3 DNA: TGTGCCAGCAGCGCCCGGGACAATCAGCCCCAGCATTTT
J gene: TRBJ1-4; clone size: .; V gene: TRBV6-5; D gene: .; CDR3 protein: CATMRGANEKLFF; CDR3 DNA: TGTGCCACCATGCGGGGAGCTAATGAAAAACTGTTTTTT
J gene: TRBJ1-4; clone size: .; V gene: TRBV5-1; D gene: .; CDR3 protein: CASSWEGATNEKLFF; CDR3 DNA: TGCGCCAGCAGCTGGGAGGGGGCAACTAATGAAAAACTGTTTTTT
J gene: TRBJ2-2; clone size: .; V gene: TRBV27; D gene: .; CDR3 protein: CASSLPTGELFF; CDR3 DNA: TGTGCCAGCAGTCTCCCGACCGGGGAGCTGTTTTTT
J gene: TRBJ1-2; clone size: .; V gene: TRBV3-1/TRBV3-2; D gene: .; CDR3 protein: CASSPSGPVRYTF; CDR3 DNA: TGTGCCAGCAGCCCCTCGGGACCGGTACGCTACACCTTC
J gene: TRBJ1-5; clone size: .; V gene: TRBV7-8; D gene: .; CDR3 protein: CASSTSRDQPQHF; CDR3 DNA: TGTGCCAGCAGCACCTCCAGGGATCAGCCCCAGCATTTT
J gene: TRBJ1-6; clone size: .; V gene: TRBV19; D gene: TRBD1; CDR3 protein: CASSRQGNSPLHF; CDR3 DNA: TGTGCCAGTAGTAGACAGGGGAATTCACCCCTCCACTTT
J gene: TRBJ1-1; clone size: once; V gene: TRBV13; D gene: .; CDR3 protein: CASSFTTGEAFF; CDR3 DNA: TGTGCCAGCAGCTTTACTACAGGGGAAGCTTTCTTT
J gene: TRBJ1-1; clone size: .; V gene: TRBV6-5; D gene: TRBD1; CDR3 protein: CASRLQGASTEAFF; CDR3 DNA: TGTGCCAGCAGACTACAGGGGGCTTCGACTGAAGCTTTCTTT
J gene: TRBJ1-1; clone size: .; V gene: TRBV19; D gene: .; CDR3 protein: CASSRTVRRNTEAFF; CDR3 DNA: TGTGCCAGTAGTAGGACGGTCCGGAGGAACACTGAAGCTTTCTTT
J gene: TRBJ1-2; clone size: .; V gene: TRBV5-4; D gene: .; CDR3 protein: CASSLASVNYGYTF; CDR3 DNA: TGTGCCAGCAGCTTGGCCAGTGTTAACTATGGCTACACCTTC
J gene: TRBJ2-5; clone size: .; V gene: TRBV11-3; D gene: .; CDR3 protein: CASSLARSPGLLGETQYF; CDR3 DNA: TGTGCCAGCAGCTTAGCCCGCTCTCCGGGACTCTTGGGGGAGACCCAGTACTTC